Presented here are 20 T cell receptor beta chains from one specimen sequenced in a study of shared clonotypes between healthy human individuals. Naive CD8 cells, CD45RO-negative and positively selected for CCR7, excluded terminally differentiated effector memory CD45RA+ cells. Clones were read by immunoSEQ multiplex PCR, and TCRdb kept only the in-frame ones, dropping some. The data contain some 2,100,000 clones, approximately 94% of them singletons. Material: naive CD8+ T cells from PBMCs. The receptors shown here come from a man aged 18 to 30 in good health. Some clones in this sample may be carry-over from other donors' samples.

DNA of the CDR3: TGCAGCGTCGTACAGGGCCACGAGCAGTACTTC. It yields the protein CSVVQGHEQYF. This chain joins TRBV29-1 and TRBJ2-7, with D perhaps matching TRBD1 (6 bases). CDR1 and CDR2 (germline): SQVTM, ANQGSEA. This CDR3 contains 11 residues. The V and J ends lost 6 bases and 5 bases respectively, with 11 bases between them.

This chain connects TRBV2 to TRBJ1-5, with D unresolved. The CDR3 totals 14 residues. CDR1 is SNHLY, CDR2 FYNNEI, per germline. Between the trimmed V and J ends, which lost 10 bases and 0 bases, there was a span of 13 bases. The CDR3 DNA follows: TGTGCCACCCGGACCGAGTATAGCAATCAGCCCCAGCATTTT. Its protein product is CATRTEYSNQPQHF. The whole variable domain, remainder taken from reference TRBV2 and TRBJ1-5, is EPEVTQTPSHQVTQMGQEVILRCVPISNHLYFYWYRQILGQKVEFLVSFYNNEISEKSEIFDDQFSVERPDGSNFTLKIRSTKLEDSAMYFCATRTEYSNQPQHFGDGTRLSIL.

V and J are TRBV5-6 and TRBJ2-1; either TRBD1 or TRBD2 may fit D (6 bases each). The CDR3 has 12 residues. Germline CDR1 is SGHDT and CDR2 is YYEEEE. The DNA for the CDR3 is TGTGCGACAGGTAGGGGAGGTAATGAGCAGTTCTTC. Amino acid sequence: CATGRGGNEQFF.

The rearrangement links TRBV28 to TRBJ1-5; 8 bases are shared with TRBD1. J was trimmed by 5 bases and V by 5 bases; bases with no gene match: 11. Germline V gives CDR1 MDHEN, CDR2 SYDVKM. The CDR3 totals 16 residues. The CDR3 loop is CASSASGQALHQPQHF. The DNA of the CDR3 is TGTGCCAGCAGTGCATCGGGACAGGCACTTCATCAGCCCCAGCATTTT.

The chain recombines TRBV29-1 with TRBJ2-1; 12 nucleotides agree with TRBD2. Germline CDR1 and CDR2: SQVTM and ANQGSEA. The CDR3 contains 17 residues. CDR3 loop: CSGFLGTSGLPYNEQFF. The CDR3 DNA follows: TGCAGTGGATTCTTAGGGACTAGCGGGTTGCCCTACAATGAGCAGTTCTTC.

The chain uses TRBV5-1 and TRBJ1-1; D gene uncertain. In germline, CDR1 is SGHRS, CDR2 YFSETQ. The CDR3 covers 16 residues. V was pared by 0 bases and J by 5 bases, with 17 bases between. The CDR3 region is CASSLDLARGGTEAFF. For the CDR3, the DNA is TGCGCCAGCAGCTTGGATCTAGCCCGGGGTGGGACTGAAGCTTTCTTT.

V usage is TRBV7-8 and J usage is TRBJ2-7, with D possibly matching TRBD2 (6 bases). With 3 bases removed from V and 3 bases from J, the gap between germline ends came to 12 bases. This CDR3 region has 14 residues. The germline CDR1 and CDR2 sequences are SGHVS and FQNEAQ. DNA for the CDR3: TGTGCCAGCAGCTTGCGGGACGGGCTCTACGAGCAGTACTTC. Translating gives CASSLRDGLYEQYF. Based on the CDR3 plus reference TRBV7-8 and TRBJ2-7, the full variable domain is GAGVSQSPRYKVAKRGQDVALRCDPISGHVSLFWYQQALGQGPEFLTYFQNEAQLDKSGLPSDRFFAERPEGSVSTLKIQRTQQEDSAVYLCASSLRDGLYEQYFGPGTRLTVT.

The chain joins TRBV4-1 to TRBJ1-5, with D hard to call. CDR1 and CDR2 (germline): MGHRA, YSYEKL. V dropped 5 bases and J dropped 0 bases, with 14 bases sitting between them. CDR3 length equals 16 residues. The CDR3 spells CASSEATTYSNQPQHF. In DNA, the CDR3 is TGCGCCAGCAGCGAAGCGACAACTTATAGCAATCAGCCCCAGCATTTT.

This chain connects TRBV7-8 to TRBJ2-7; perhaps TRBD1 as D (7 bases). This CDR3 has 15 amino acids. V gave up 1 base and J gave up 5 bases, with 15 bases separating them. CDR1 and CDR2 from the germline V gene are SGHVS and FQNEAQ. The CDR3 here is CASSLVGGTVNEQYF. In nucleotides, the CDR3 is TGTGCCAGCAGCTTAGTTGGAGGGACAGTAAACGAGCAGTACTTC.

The chain uses TRBV10-1 and TRBJ2-3; D is uncertain. The CDR3 length is 15 residues. Per germline, CDR1 WNHNN and CDR2 SYGVQD (reference sequence). V gave up 4 bases and J gave up 6 bases, with 17 bases separating them. The CDR3 region has the DNA TGCGCCAGCAGTGCCGACGGCCCCGGTCGCGATACGCAGTATTTT. This codes for CASSADGPGRDTQYF.

The V gene is TRBV7-9, the J gene TRBJ1-1, with a possible D match to TRBD1 (5 bases). This CDR3 is 14 amino acids long. V was shortened by 6 bases and J by 1 base, with 12 bases between the two germline ends. Germline loops: CDR1 SEHNR, CDR2 FQNEAQ (reference sequence). Here the CDR3 DNA reads TGTGCCAGCAGAGGGGCCGGGAAGAACACTGAAGCTTTCTTT. Its translation is CASRGAGKNTEAFF.

This rearrangement joins TRBV7-8 to TRBJ1-5, with D possibly matching TRBD1 (5 bases). The V end was cut by 3 bases, the J end by 2 bases, with 26 bases between. Germline-derived CDR1 and CDR2 are SGHVS and FQNEAQ. This CDR3 contains 20 residues. The CDR3 DNA follows: TGTGCCAGCAGCTTCAGTATGGGGCTATCCCCCCTAAGGGGCAATCAGCCCCAGCATTTT. This sequence encodes CASSFSMGLSPLRGNQPQHF. The full variable domain, in which reference TRBV7-8 and TRBJ1-5 provide the parts outside the CDR3, is GAGVSQSPRYKVAKRGQDVALRCDPISGHVSLFWYQQALGQGPEFLTYFQNEAQLDKSGLPSDRFFAERPEGSVSTLKIQRTQQEDSAVYLCASSFSMGLSPLRGNQPQHFGDGTRLSIL.

The J gene is TRBJ1-5, the V gene TRBV7-9; D is unresolved. CDR3 length equals 17 residues. V gave up 2 bases and J gave up 4 bases, with 18 bases separating them. Germline-derived CDR1 and CDR2 are SEHNR and FQNEAQ (reference sequence). The CDR3 nucleotides read TGTGCCAGCAGCTTAAGTGTTCGGGGTACCTATAATCAGCCCCAGCATTTT. It specifies CASSLSVRGTYNQPQHF. Together with reference TRBV7-9 and TRBJ1-5, the CDR3 gives the full variable domain: DTGVSQNPRHKITKRGQNVTFRCDPISEHNRLYWYRQTLGQGPEFLTYFQNEAQLEKSRLLSDRFSAERPKGSFSTLEIQRTEQGDSAMYLCASSLSVRGTYNQPQHFGDGTRLSIL.

The chain couples TRBV5-1 to TRBJ1-1; D possibly corresponds to TRBD1 (6 bases). Between the trimmed V and J ends, which lost 2 bases and 0 bases, there was a span of 11 bases. The CDR3 has 15 amino acids. The germline CDR1 and CDR2 sequences are SGHRS and YFSETQ. The CDR3 loop is CASSLGDTLNTEAFF. The CDR3, as DNA: TGCGCCAGCAGCTTAGGGGACACTCTGAACACTGAAGCTTTCTTT.

The rearrangement joins TRBV19 to TRBJ1-1; a weak D match, TRBD1 (6 bases). Germline V gene sequence: CDR1 LNHDA, CDR2 SQIVND (reference sequence). The CDR3 length is 15 residues. The ends were cut back, 7 bases at V and 0 bases at J, with 15 bases in the middle. This CDR3 is CASTPLGHLNTEAFF. DNA of the CDR3: TGTGCCAGTACCCCATTGGGACATCTGAACACTGAAGCTTTCTTT.

The genes are TRBV27 and TRBJ1-2; D remains unclear. The germline CDR1 and CDR2 sequences are MNHEY and SMNVEV (reference sequence). The CDR3 totals 14 residues. V lost 6 bases to trimming and J lost 5 bases, with 16 bases between them. CDR3 in amino acids: CASRRLPGSYGYTF. In DNA form, the CDR3 reads TGTGCCAGCAGGAGACTCCCCGGATCTTATGGCTACACCTTC.

The chain couples TRBV30 to TRBJ2-7; 9 bases line up with TRBD1. CDR3 length: 17 amino acids. The V gene end was trimmed by 3 bases and the J gene end by 5 bases; junction bases not matched to a gene: 17. CDR1 GTSNPN and CDR2 SVGIG come from the germline V gene (reference sequence). CDR3 DNA sequence: TGTGCCTGGAGCGACGGGACAGGGCCCTTCTTGATCCACGAGCAGTACTTC. This gives the protein CAWSDGTGPFLIHEQYF.

Here the CDR3 reads CAISGPGLPPPDTQYF. DNA for the CDR3: TGTGCCATCAGTGGTCCGGGACTACCCCCGCCAGATACGCAGTATTTT. The chain has TRBV10-3 and TRBJ2-3; 7 nucleotides agree with TRBD2. This CDR3 has 16 amino acids. Germline V CDR1 and CDR2: ENHRY, SYGVKD. The ends lost 4 bases at V and 4 bases at J; junction bases unmatched: 11.

The J gene is TRBJ2-7, the V gene TRBV5-5; tentative D call: TRBD2 (5 bases). V lost 0 bases, J lost 1 base, and 11 bases lay in between. Germline-derived CDR1 and CDR2 are SGHKS and YYEKEE (reference sequence). The CDR3 has 15 residues. CDR3 bases: TGTGCCAGCAGCTTGGCACTAGGATTTTCCTACGAGCAGTACTTC. It encodes CASSLALGFSYEQYF. Looking up the rest from reference TRBV5-5 and TRBJ2-7 gives the full variable domain: DAGVTQSPTHLIKTRGQQVTLRCSPISGHKSVSWYQQVLGQGPQFIFQYYEKEERGRGNFPDRFSARQFPNYSSELNVNALLLGDSALYLCASSLALGFSYEQYFGPGTRLTVT.

Notes on this clone: The germline gene is not matched at one end of the junction; a read error may be the cause. This chain joins TRBV29-1 and TRBJ1-2; possibly TRBD1 for D (5 bases). Germline assignment: CDR1 SQVTM and CDR2 ANQGSEA. The CDR3 length is 12 residues. The CDR3 reads CSVVGPNYDYTF. CDR3 DNA sequence: TGCAGCGTTGTGGGACCGAACTATGACTACACCTTC.